The rows below give T cell receptor beta chains drawn from one sample of a study of T cell responses to AZD1222 COVID-19 vaccine. Sequencing used immunoSEQ multiplex PCR; TCRdb keeps in-frame clones, though not all of them. The sample lists 150,000 to 200,000 clones, about nine tenths occurring once. This material consisted of peripheral blood, taken on day 0 of AZD1222 vaccination. The receptor source for this set is an adult in good health. Both conserved end residues are part of each CDR3. A D gene is named only where the DNA matches it firmly. Clone size is shown for a subset of rows, as once, few, many or a class of expanded clone.

TRBV13	-	TRBJ1-3	-	TGTGCCAGCAGCCTACAGACTCGATCTTATTTT	CASSLQTRSYF
TRBV7-3	-	TRBJ2-6	-	TGTGCCAGCAGCTTTAGAGGTGCTGGGGCCAACGTCCTGACTTTC	CASSFRGAGANVLTF
TRBV4-1	-	TRBJ2-7	-	TGCGCCAGCAGCCAAGAGTGGAGCAAGGACTACGAGCAGTACTTC	CASSQEWSKDYEQYF
TRBV7-2	-	TRBJ1-6	many	TGTGCCAGCAGCTATACGGGGGATAATTCACCCCTCCACTTT	CASSYTGDNSPLHF
TRBV6-5	-	TRBJ2-2	-	TGTGCCAGCAGTTACTTCTCAGGGGCGAACACCGGGGAGCTGTTTTTT	CASSYFSGANTGELFF
TRBV6-4	TRBD1	TRBJ1-4	once	TGTGCCAGCAGTGACGGACAGGGGGCTACTAATGAAAAACTGTTTTTT	CASSDGQGATNEKLFF
TRBV7-9	-	TRBJ2-5	-	TGTGCCAGCAGCTTACTAGACAACCTAAGAGGGGAGACCCAGTACTTC	CASSLLDNLRGETQYF
TRBV15	TRBD1	TRBJ1-4	-	TGTGCCACCAGCGAGGGACAGGGAATTACGGCTAATGAAAAACTGTTTTTT	CATSEGQGITANEKLFF
TRBV13	TRBD2	TRBJ2-3	-	TGTGCCAGCAGCTTAGGGACTAGCGGTGATACGCAGTATTTT	CASSLGTSGDTQYF
TRBV9	TRBD1	TRBJ2-1	-	TGTGCCAGCAGCGTAGACAGGGGCGCTGAGCAGTTCTTC	CASSVDRGAEQFF
TRBV14	-	TRBJ2-3	-	TGTGCCAGCAGCCAGCGTGGGGTCAGAGATACGCAGTATTTT	CASSQRGVRDTQYF
TRBV5-8	-	TRBJ2-7	once	TGTGCCAGCAGCTTGGTACTCCTTTCTTACGAGCAGTACTTC	CASSLVLLSYEQYF
TRBV27	TRBD1	TRBJ2-4	-	TGTGCCAGCAGTCCAGGACAGGGAGGCCGCAAAAACATTCAGTACTTC	CASSPGQGGRKNIQYF
TRBV19	TRBD2	TRBJ2-1	-	TGTGCCAGTAGCACCACTAGCGGGGTCCACAATGAGCAGTTCTTC	CASSTTSGVHNEQFF
TRBV28	-	TRBJ2-7	once	TGTGCCAGCAGGGACGGACAGTTGTACGAGCAGTACTTC	CASRDGQLYEQYF
TRBV2	-	TRBJ1-5	-	TGTGCCAGCAGTGAACAGGGTAGCAATCAGCCCCAGCATTTT	CASSEQGSNQPQHF
TRBV30	-	TRBJ1-1	-	TGTGCCTGGAGTGGGGGGGCGATCCTTCCTGAAGCTTTCTTT	CAWSGGAILPEAFF
TRBV6-5	TRBD1	TRBJ2-3	-	TGTGCCAGCAGTCGACAGGGGGCGGAAACAGATACGCAGTATTTT	CASSRQGAETDTQYF
TRBV10-3	TRBD1	TRBJ2-2	-	TGTGCCATCAGGGAGGACAGGGACACCGGGGAGCTGTTTTTT	CAIREDRDTGELFF
TRBV7-3	TRBD1	TRBJ2-7	-	TGTGCCAGCAGCTTAGACAGGGGGTTCTCCTACGAGCAGTACTTC	CASSLDRGFSYEQYF
TRBV19	-	TRBJ1-2	-	TGTGCCAGTAGTCCCCCGGGGGGCGGCTACACCTTC	CASSPPGGGYTF
TRBV19	TRBD2	TRBJ2-1	-	TGTGCCAGTAGTATAGATCCCCCGGGACTAGCGGGATGGCATGAGCAGTTCTTC	CASSIDPPGLAGWHEQFF
TRBV7-9	-	TRBJ1-1	-	TGTGCCAGCAGCTTAGACAGGGTGCTCTCGGAAGCTTTCTTT	CASSLDRVLSEAFF
TRBV6-5	-	TRBJ1-6	-	TGTGCCAGCAGTCCAATTGGAGCCCAAAATTCACCCCTCCACTTT	CASSPIGAQNSPLHF
TRBV3-1/TRBV3-2	-	TRBJ2-2	once	TGTGCCAGCAGCCAAGGGGCGGACACCGGGGAGCTGTTTTTT	CASSQGADTGELFF
TRBV4-3	TRBD1	TRBJ1-6	-	TGCGCCAGCAGCCAAGATCTGAGGGGACAGGGGGGAAATTCACCCCTCCACTTT	CASSQDLRGQGGNSPLHF
TRBV6-5	-	TRBJ2-5	once	TGTGCCAGCAGTTGGCGGGGAAACCAAGAGACCCAGTACTTC	CASSWRGNQETQYF
TRBV7-9	-	TRBJ1-2	-	TGTGCCAGCAGCCCCCCCGTTACTGAGTATGGCTACACCTTC	CASSPPVTEYGYTF
TRBV27	TRBD1	TRBJ2-7	-	TGTGCCAGCAGTTCGGGCAGGGGGTACGACGAGCAGTACTTC	CASSSGRGYDEQYF
TRBV12-5	-	TRBJ2-5	-	TGTGCTAGTGGTTTGTGGGAGACCCAGTACTTC	CASGLWETQYF
TRBV5-6	-	TRBJ1-1	-	TGTGCCAGCAGAGAACAGGGTCGCGTCACTGAAGCTTTCTTT	CASREQGRVTEAFF
TRBV29-1	TRBD1	TRBJ1-5	-	TGCAGCGTTCGGGGACAGGGCGATCAGCCCCAGCATTTT	CSVRGQGDQPQHF
TRBV5-1	-	TRBJ1-2	-	TGCGCCAGCAGCTTAGGTGGGGACCGATATTACTATGGCTACACCTTC	CASSLGGDRYYYGYTF
TRBV6-5	TRBD1	TRBJ2-7	-	TGTGCCAGCATGTGGGACAGGGGGCGCGGCGAGCAGTACTTC	CASMWDRGRGEQYF
TRBV5-1	-	TRBJ2-1	-	TGCGCCAGCAGCTTGGGACTAGGGGTATACAATGAGCAGTTCTTC	CASSLGLGVYNEQFF
TRBV4-3	-	TRBJ2-1	-	TGCGCCAGCAGCCAAGATGAGAGGGAACAGCCGAATTCCTACAATGAGCAGTTCTTC	CASSQDEREQPNSYNEQFF
TRBV9	-	TRBJ1-6	-	TGTGCCAGCAGCGTAGGGACGGGAAATAATTCACCCCTCCACTTT	CASSVGTGNNSPLHF
TRBV19	TRBD1	TRBJ1-3	-	TGTGCCAGTAGTATCCTGGGACAGGTTTTGGGAAACACCATATATTTT	CASSILGQVLGNTIYF
TRBV7-3	-	TRBJ1-2	-	TGTGCCAGCAGCTCGGGCCCCTCATTGGGAAGCTATGGCTACACCTTC	CASSSGPSLGSYGYTF
TRBV7-6	-	TRBJ2-1	-	TGTGCCAGCAGCCAGCTGGCCACACCCAATGAGCAGTTCTTC	CASSQLATPNEQFF
TRBV18	-	TRBJ1-3	-	TGTGCCAGCTCACCGCCCCTACAGGTTACGGGAAACACCATATATTTT	CASSPPLQVTGNTIYF
TRBV19	-	TRBJ1-5	few	TGTGCCAGTAAACCCCGGGCGGATAGCAATCAGCCCCAGCATTTT	CASKPRADSNQPQHF
TRBV25-1	-	TRBJ1-6	few	TGTGCCAGCAGGAGGAATTCACCCCTCCACTTT	CASRRNSPLHF
TRBV9	-	TRBJ2-7	-	TGTGCCAGCAGCGCTCAGTGGGGCGAGCAGTACTTC	CASSAQWGEQYF
TRBV30	-	TRBJ1-1	-	TGTGCCTGGACCGGACAGTTGAACACTGAAGCTTTCTTT	CAWTGQLNTEAFF
TRBV5-5	-	TRBJ1-1	once	TGTGCCAGCAGCTTACCAGGGGAAGCTTTCTTT	CASSLPGEAFF
TRBV4-2	-	TRBJ2-7	-	TGTGCCAGCAGCCAAGATTCAGACGGGGGAGGTTACGAGCAGTACTTC	CASSQDSDGGGYEQYF
TRBV27	TRBD2	TRBJ2-1	-	TGTGCCAGCAGCCCTAGCGGCAGTTGGGTCAATGAGCAGTTCTTC	CASSPSGSWVNEQFF
TRBV9	-	TRBJ2-3	once	TGTGCCAGCAGCGCCCCCAACCGACTAGTGAGGGAAGATACGCAGTATTTT	CASSAPNRLVREDTQYF
TRBV2	-	TRBJ2-3	-	TGTGCCAGCAGTGAAAGGGTCGGACAGAAACGCACAGATACGCAGTATTTT	CASSERVGQKRTDTQYF
TRBV9	-	TRBJ2-2	once	TGTGCCAGCAAAGGTGTAGCGAACACCGGGGAGCTGTTTTTT	CASKGVANTGELFF
TRBV4-2	TRBD1	TRBJ2-5	-	TGTGCCAGCAGCCAGGGGACAGGGAGTGGGGAGACCCAGTACTTC	CASSQGTGSGETQYF
TRBV6-2/TRBV6-3	-	TRBJ1-5	-	TGTGCCAGCAGTTACCGCAGGGGCCCCAATCAGCCCCAGCATTTT	CASSYRRGPNQPQHF
TRBV12-2	-	TRBJ1-5	-	TGTGCAAGTCGCTTGGGGCGACTGAAAGGAAGCAATCAGCCCCAGCATTTT	CASRLGRLKGSNQPQHF
TRBV4-2	TRBD2	TRBJ2-2	-	TGTGCCAGCAGTTTCGAAAGCGGGGCGAACACCGGGGAGCTATTTTTT	CASSFESGANTGELFF
TRBV5-7	-	TRBJ1-5	-	TGTGCCAGCAGCTTGGGGGGCAGGCGGCAGCCCCAGCATTTT	CASSLGGRRQPQHF
TRBV2	-	TRBJ2-7	-	TGTGCCAGCAGTGGGGGGTACGAGCAGTACTTC	CASSGGYEQYF
TRBV10-3	TRBD1	TRBJ1-1	-	TGTGCCATCAACAGGGGGCGGGAAACTGAAGCTTTCTTT	CAINRGRETEAFF